The present T cell receptor (beta chain) was sequenced within a study of tumor-infiltrating lymphocytes in primary liver carcinoma. To note about this clonotype: As yet, its antigen is unknown.

Study results and limitations: There was no comparison of CD4+ and CD8+ repertoires, as samples were bulk unsorted.

RNA isolated from unsorted whole blood supplied the blood RNA, with germline DNA also extracted. Using a constant-region primer together with ProtoScript II reverse transcriptase, TCR beta cDNA was made from approximately 0.55 ug of total RNA. Slightly modified ARM-PCR served as the procedure for the TCR beta libraries. These libraries came from three rounds of nested multiplex PCR. Two initial PCR rounds of approximately 10 cycles each paired TRBV1-TRBV30 forward primers with a C-beta reverse primer. A single record per CDR3 protein comes from TCRdb applying MiXCR to the multiplex PCR reads. The sample yields about 320,000 distinct CDR3 sequences, roughly 60% seen once. The V segment lost 2 bases and the J segment 6 bases; nucleotides outside the gene matches: 16. Germline CDR1 is MGHRA and CDR2 is YSYEKL. The CDR3 runs to 18 residues.

The sample consisted of peripheral blood. The chain has TRBV4-1 and TRBJ2-7, with 10 bases identical to TRBD1. The receptor was isolated from a woman aged 25 to 39 with primary liver carcinoma and hepatitis B virus infection. CDR3 amino acids: CASSQSQTPGTGDSEQYF. CDR3 DNA: TGCGCCAGCAGCCAATCACAGACTCCCGGGACAGGGGATAGCGAGCAGTACTTC.